A single sample gave rise to the 18 T cell receptor beta chains below, sequenced in a study of T-cell memory formation after mild COVID-19. MiXCR, applied by TCRdb to the 5' RACE reads, yields one record per CDR3 protein. The top ten hold under 25% of the sample, which has 350,000 to 450,000 distinct CDR3 sequences, approximately 15% seen once. Sequenced sample: PBMCs or a T cell subset sorted from them (not recorded which). These receptor sequences come from a man between 18 and 29 years old who had mild COVID-19 (a few samples of this study predate the infection). Cell type and time point are not known.

The V and J genes are TRBV7-3 and TRBJ2-5; D gene unclear. Germline CDR1 and CDR2: SGHTA and FQGTGA. The CDR3 runs to 13 residues. Trimming pared 4 bases from V and 2 bases from J, leaving 8 bases between. CDR3 protein: CASSSDGQETQYF. Here the CDR3 DNA reads TGTGCCAGCAGCTCGGACGGGCAAGAGACCCAGTACTTC.

A few counts support this clonotype. The V gene is TRBV7-3, the J gene TRBJ1-2; D gene ambiguous. V lost 5 bases and J lost 8, with 15 bases in between. Per the germline V gene, CDR1 is SGHTA and CDR2 is FQGTGA. This CDR3 comprises 13 residues. In DNA, the CDR3 is TGTGCCAGCAGCGCGACTACCTTGGGCGGCTACACCTTC. Protein: CASSATTLGGYTF.

This chain joins TRBV12-3 or TRBV12-4 and TRBJ1-4; 8 bases agree with TRBD1. Germline trimming cut 3 bases from V and 9 bases from J; bases unmatched to any gene: 12. The CDR3 is made up of 16 amino acids. The CDR3 nucleotides read TGTGCCAGCAGTTTTGGCATGGAGGGGACAGGCAAAAAACTGTTTTTT. Translation gives CASSFGMEGTGKKLFF.

The rearrangement links TRBV6-5 to TRBJ2-3; the D gene is possibly TRBD2 (6 bases). Trimming cost V 4 bases and J 6 bases, with 14 bases left between them. Germline lookup yields CDR1 MNHEY and CDR2 SVGAGI. CDR3 length equals 14 residues. CDR3 nucleotide sequence: TGTGCCAGCAGTTTGGCGGGGTCTTCCGATACGCAGTATTTT. Protein: CASSLAGSSDTQYF.

This clonotype is medium-sized (0.01 to 0.1%) within its sample. This chain uses TRBV3-1 with TRBJ2-3; tentatively, D is TRBD1 (9 bases). Germline lookup yields CDR1 LGHDT and CDR2 YNNKEL (reference sequence). This CDR3 has 22 residues. V gave up 2 bases and J gave up 2 bases, with 32 bases separating them. The CDR3 bases are TGTGCCAGCAGCCAACTAACTTGGGAGGGACAGGGCTTAGCGGGGTCCACAGATACGCAGTATTTT. It specifies CASSQLTWEGQGLAGSTDTQYF.

This clonotype appeared once. The V call is TRBV12-3 or TRBV12-4, the J call TRBJ2-7; D gene ambiguous. V gave up 2 bases and J gave up 0 bases, with 5 bases separating them. The CDR3 consists of 13 residues. The CDR3: CASSLLYSYEQYF. The CDR3 DNA follows: TGTGCCAGCAGTTTACTGTACTCCTACGAGCAGTACTTC.

The sample holds many counts of this clonotype. The V and J genes are TRBV4-1 and TRBJ2-2, with 8 nucleotides matching TRBD1. The CDR3 extends over 17 amino acids. Germline trimming cut 3 bases from V and 7 bases from J; bases unmatched to any gene: 13. Germline CDR1 MGHRA, CDR2 YSYEKL. CDR3 region: CASSQEGWDRTVGELFF. The DNA of the CDR3 is TGCGCCAGCAGCCAGGAGGGTTGGGACAGGACGGTCGGGGAGCTGTTTTTT.

This clonotype has just a few counts. The chain is built from TRBV7-2 and TRBJ2-3, with 8 bases matching TRBD2. CDR1 SGHTA and CDR2 FQGNSA come from the germline V gene. Trimming removed 1 base from V and 2 bases from J; junction bases left unmatched: 8. The CDR3 sequence is 17 residues long. The CDR3 region is CASSLVGGDDSTDTQYF. In DNA form, the CDR3 reads TGTGCCAGCAGCTTAGTCGGGGGGGATGATTCCACAGATACGCAGTATTTT.

The chain recombines TRBV9 with TRBJ2-1; TRBD1 agrees at 9 bases. J was trimmed by 6 bases and V by 0 bases; bases with no gene match: 4. Per the germline V gene, CDR1 is SGDLS and CDR2 is YYNGEE. This CDR3 region has 15 residues. The CDR3 bases are TGTGCCAGCAGCGTAGGCGGGACAGGGTTCAATGAGCAGTTCTTC. This codes for CASSVGGTGFNEQFF.

The chain recombines TRBV28 with TRBJ1-2; perhaps TRBD1 as D (6 bases). Germline CDR1 reads MDHEN; CDR2 reads SYDVKM. This CDR3 has 12 amino acids. The V end was cut by 5 bases, the J end by 8 bases, with 12 bases between. CDR3 sequence (DNA): TGTGCCAGCAGTCCCAGGGGCCGGGGCTACACCTTC. Its protein is CASSPRGRGYTF.

The rearrangement uses TRBV5-5 and TRBJ1-5, with D unclear. V was cut by 2 bases and J by 2 bases, with 11 bases left in between. The germline CDR1 and CDR2 sequences are SGHKS and YYEKEE (reference sequence). The CDR3 extends over 15 amino acids. CDR3: CASSLIPAGNQPQHF. In nucleotides, the CDR3 is TGTGCCAGCAGCTTAATCCCCGCGGGCAATCAGCCCCAGCATTTT.

The genes are TRBV7-9 and TRBJ1-2; the D is unclear. The CDR3 runs 15 residues. Germline CDR1 reads SEHNR; CDR2 reads FQNEAQ (reference sequence). Trimming left V 1 base short and J 0 bases short, with 9 bases between. The CDR3 DNA reads TGTGCCAGCAGCTTAGGCACAGCCTCTAACTATGGCTACACCTTC. Translated, it gives CASSLGTASNYGYTF.

This rearrangement joins TRBV20-1 to TRBJ2-2, with 10 bases matching TRBD1. The CDR3 is 18 residues long. V shed 5 bases and J 1 base; nucleotides not matched to a gene: 13. From germline, CDR1 is DFQATT and CDR2 SNEGSKA (reference sequence). The CDR3 DNA sequence: TGCAGTGCTTCGCCGGGACAGGGGTCTAGAGGGAACACCGGGGAGCTGTTTTTT. Amino acids: CSASPGQGSRGNTGELFF.

V is TRBV4-3 and J is TRBJ1-4; 10 bases are a match to TRBD1. This CDR3 has 13 residues. Germline trimming cut 6 bases from V and 8 bases from J; bases unmatched to any gene: 3. Germline lookup yields CDR1 LGHNA and CDR2 YSLEER. This CDR3 reads CASRGQGGEKLFF. CDR3 DNA sequence: TGCGCCAGCAGAGGACAGGGGGGAGAAAAACTGTTTTTT.

This clonotype turned up a few times. The V call is TRBV2, the J call TRBJ2-3; no firm D call. The V end lost 6 bases, the J end lost 0 bases, and 16 bases lay between the germline ends. This CDR3 spans 16 amino acids. The germline V gene has CDR1 SNHLY and CDR2 FYNNEI. CDR3 protein: CASSGLERSSTDTQYF. In DNA, the CDR3 is TGTGCCAGCAGCGGCCTAGAGAGGAGTAGCACAGATACGCAGTATTTT.

This chain uses TRBV5-1 with TRBJ1-5; 9 bases fit TRBD1. With 2 bases clipped from V and 6 bases from J, the junction kept 6 bases outside the gene matches. The CDR3 has 15 amino acids. The germline CDR1 and CDR2 sequences are SGHRS and YFSETQ. The CDR3 nucleotides read TGCGCCAGCAGCTTACAGGGGGCCTCAGGTCAGCCCCAGCATTTT. Amino acid sequence: CASSLQGASGQPQHF.

This clonotype was counted between two and nine times. The chain is built from TRBV7-2 and TRBJ1-5; D remains ambiguous. Germline CDR1 SGHTA, CDR2 FQGNSA. V was cut by 8 bases and J by 2 bases, with 10 bases left in between. The CDR3 extends over 13 amino acids. CDR3 loop: CASGVRGNQPQHF. DNA for the CDR3: TGTGCCAGCGGGGTACGAGGCAATCAGCCCCAGCATTTT.

This clonotype occurred a few times. The chain has TRBV12-3 or TRBV12-4 and TRBJ2-2, with D unclear. The V end was cut by 2 bases, the J end by 0 bases, with 13 bases between. The CDR3 has 17 amino acids. The CDR3 nucleotides are TGTGCCAGCAGTTTAATCCGAGACGGCTCGAACACCGGGGAGCTGTTTTTT. Translating it yields CASSLIRDGSNTGELFF.